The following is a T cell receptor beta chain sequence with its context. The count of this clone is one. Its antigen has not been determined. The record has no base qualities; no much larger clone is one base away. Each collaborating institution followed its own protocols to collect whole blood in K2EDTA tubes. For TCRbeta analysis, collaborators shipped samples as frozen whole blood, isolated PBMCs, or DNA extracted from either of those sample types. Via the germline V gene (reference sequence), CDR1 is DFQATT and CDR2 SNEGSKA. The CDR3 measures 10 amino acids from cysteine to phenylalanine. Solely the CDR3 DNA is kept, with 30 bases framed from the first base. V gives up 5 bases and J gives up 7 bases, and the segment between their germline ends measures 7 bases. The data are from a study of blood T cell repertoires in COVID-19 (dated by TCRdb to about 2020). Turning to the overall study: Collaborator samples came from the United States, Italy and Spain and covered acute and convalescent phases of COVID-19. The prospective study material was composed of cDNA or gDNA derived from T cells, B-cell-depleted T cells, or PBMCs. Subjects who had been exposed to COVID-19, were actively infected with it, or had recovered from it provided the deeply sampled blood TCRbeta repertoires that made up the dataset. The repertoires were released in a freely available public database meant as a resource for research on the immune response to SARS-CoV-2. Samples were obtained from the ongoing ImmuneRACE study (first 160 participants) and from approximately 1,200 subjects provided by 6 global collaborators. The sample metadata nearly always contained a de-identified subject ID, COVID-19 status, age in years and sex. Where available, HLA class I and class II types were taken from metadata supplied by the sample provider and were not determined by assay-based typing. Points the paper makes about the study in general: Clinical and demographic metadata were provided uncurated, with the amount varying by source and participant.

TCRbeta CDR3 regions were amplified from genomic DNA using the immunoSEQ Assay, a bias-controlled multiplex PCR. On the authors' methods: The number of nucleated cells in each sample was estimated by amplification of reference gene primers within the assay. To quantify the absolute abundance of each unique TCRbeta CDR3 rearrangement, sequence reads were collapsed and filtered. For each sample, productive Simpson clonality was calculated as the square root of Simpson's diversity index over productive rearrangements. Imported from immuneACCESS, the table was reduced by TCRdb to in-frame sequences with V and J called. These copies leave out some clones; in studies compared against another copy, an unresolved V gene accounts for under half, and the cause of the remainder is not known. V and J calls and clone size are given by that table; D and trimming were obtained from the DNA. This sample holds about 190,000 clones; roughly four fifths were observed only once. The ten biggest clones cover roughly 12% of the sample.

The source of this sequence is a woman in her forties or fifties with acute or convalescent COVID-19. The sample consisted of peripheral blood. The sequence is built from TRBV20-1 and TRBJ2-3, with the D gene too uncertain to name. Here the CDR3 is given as CSAPFHTQYF. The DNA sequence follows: TGCAGTGCTCCGTTTCATACGCAGTATTTT.